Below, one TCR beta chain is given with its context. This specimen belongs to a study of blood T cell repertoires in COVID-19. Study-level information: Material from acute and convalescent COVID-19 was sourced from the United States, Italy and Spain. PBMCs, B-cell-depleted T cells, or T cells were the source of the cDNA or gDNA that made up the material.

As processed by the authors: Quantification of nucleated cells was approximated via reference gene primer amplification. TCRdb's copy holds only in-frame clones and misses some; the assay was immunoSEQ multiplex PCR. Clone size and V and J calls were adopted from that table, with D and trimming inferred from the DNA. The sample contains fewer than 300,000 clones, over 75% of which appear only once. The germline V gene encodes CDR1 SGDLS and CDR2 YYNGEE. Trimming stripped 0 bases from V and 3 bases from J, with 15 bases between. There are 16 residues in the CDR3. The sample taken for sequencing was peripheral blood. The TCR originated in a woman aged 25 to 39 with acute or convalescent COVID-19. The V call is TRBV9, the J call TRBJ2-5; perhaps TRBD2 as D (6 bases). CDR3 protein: CASSVVGGAGKETQYF. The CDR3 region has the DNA TGTGCCAGCAGCGTAGTTGGCGGGGCCGGAAAAGAGACCCAGTACTTC.